This record looks at one T cell receptor beta chain sequence and its context. This sample is drawn from a study of T cell changes during pregnancy in multiple sclerosis. This CDR3 has 15 amino acids. Germline values: CDR1 SGHTA, CDR2 FQGTGA. J gave up 5 bases and V 3 bases, and 4 bases lay outside the gene matches. Produced via immunoSEQ multiplex PCR; TCRdb's table is partial and in-frame only. The repertoire holds around 50,000 clones, with 85% to 90% as singletons. The rearrangement links TRBV7-3 to TRBJ2-1; TRBD2 aligns across 10 bases. Sequenced here: peripheral blood, sampled in the first trimester of pregnancy. The TCR comes from a female donor with multiple sclerosis, enrolled in a pregnancy study. Written as DNA, the CDR3 is TGTGCCAGCAGCTTTCAGCGGGGGGGGGACAATGAGCAGTTCTTC. Encoded protein: CASSFQRGGDNEQFF.